Sequencing of this T cell receptor (beta chain) was carried out in a study of cytomegalovirus exposure and HLA in healthy donors. Broader study findings: Later genetic work tied a missense DCLRE1C variant to beta-chain V and J trimming. Presence/absence comparisons presumed near-even sequencing depth among donors.

Points on this clone: Its target is not known.

Primers for the PCR totalled 60 Vbeta and 13 Jbeta. Method: immunoSEQ multiplex PCR; TCRdb's copy keeps in-frame clones and lacks some. This sample has 150,000 to 200,000 clones, with approximately 80% found just once. Germline lookup yields CDR1 SNHLY and CDR2 FYNNEI. The V and J ends lost 2 bases and 7 bases, in that order; junction bases with no gene match: 12. This CDR3 has 18 residues. The chain employs TRBV2 and TRBJ2-3; 13 positions agree with TRBD2. The sequenced material came from PBMCs. This clonotype originated in a female donor in good health and CMV-seronegative. In nucleotides, the CDR3 is TGTGCCAGCAGTGAAAACCCATTACTAGCGGGGGGGGCGAATACGCAGTATTTT. This sequence encodes CASSENPLLAGGANTQYF. The variable domain in full, with the rest retrieved from reference TRBV2 and TRBJ2-3, is EPEVTQTPSHQVTQMGQEVILRCVPISNHLYFYWYRQILGQKVEFLVSFYNNEISEKSEIFDDQFSVERPDGSNFTLKIRSTKLEDSAMYFCASSENPLLAGGANTQYFGPGTRLTVL.